A selection of T cell receptor beta chains follows, all from one sample in a study of T cell responses to AZD1222 COVID-19 vaccine. Sequencing was performed with immunoSEQ multiplex PCR; in TCRdb, only in-frame clones are kept and a portion is missing. The table shows 250,000 to 300,000 clones, with about 94% occurring only once. The source was peripheral blood, collected 28 days after the second AZD1222 dose. These receptors were obtained from an adult who received the AZD1222 COVID-19 vaccine. Each CDR3 is given with its conserved first and last residue. The order of the fields is clone size, D gene, J gene, V gene, CDR3 protein, CDR3 DNA. The D gene is left open where the match is weak. Clone size appears in some rows only: once, few, many, or a class for an expanded clone.

once - TRBJ2-3 TRBV18 CASSRGTRGTQYF TGTGCCAGCTCACGGGGCACGAGGGGTACGCAGTATTTT
- - TRBJ1-5 TRBV2 CASSVLGGGNQPQHF TGTGCCAGCAGTGTCCTTGGGGGGGGGAATCAGCCCCAGCATTTT
- - TRBJ2-1 TRBV19 CASSFSLNEQFF TGTGCCAGTAGTTTTAGTTTGAATGAGCAGTTCTTC
- TRBD1 TRBJ1-2 TRBV7-9 CASGGQGTYGYTF TGTGCCAGCGGTGGACAGGGCACCTATGGCTACACCTTC
- - TRBJ1-2 TRBV7-2 CASTQGGIYGYTF TGTGCCAGCACCCAGGGAGGGATCTATGGCTACACCTTC
- TRBD2 TRBJ2-1 TRBV4-1 CASSQDWLASGGSYNEQFF TGCGCCAGCAGCCAAGATTGGTTAGCTAGCGGGGGCTCCTACAATGAGCAGTTCTTC
- - TRBJ2-7 TRBV3-1/TRBV3-2 CASSQGPRDRSSYEQYF TGTGCCAGCAGCCAAGGCCCTCGGGACCGAAGCTCCTACGAGCAGTACTTC
once - TRBJ2-3 TRBV4-1 CASSQFSADTQYF TGCGCCAGCAGCCAATTTAGCGCAGATACGCAGTATTTT
- - TRBJ1-1 TRBV2 CASSVRRLLNTEAFF TGTGCCAGCAGTGTTCGCAGGTTACTGAACACTGAAGCTTTCTTT
- - TRBJ1-5 TRBV6-1 CASREGAGSQPQHF TGTGCCAGCAGGGAAGGAGCAGGGAGCCAGCCCCAGCATTTT
- - TRBJ2-3 TRBV18 CASSPSRQTWGTDTQYF TGTGCCAGCTCACCTTCCAGACAGACCTGGGGCACAGATACGCAGTATTTT
- - TRBJ1-1 TRBV15 CATSRVREGTEAFF TGTGCCACCAGCAGAGTCAGGGAGGGCACTGAAGCTTTCTTT
- TRBD1 TRBJ2-7 TRBV28 CASRSTGISYEQYF TGTGCCAGCAGGTCGACAGGGATCTCCTACGAGCAGTACTTC
- - TRBJ1-2 TRBV2 CASSQDSIYGYTF TGTGCCAGCAGTCAGGACAGTATCTATGGCTACACCTTC
- TRBD1 TRBJ1-5 TRBV18 CASSIGTDQPQHF TGTGCCAGCTCGATTGGGACAGATCAGCCCCAGCATTTT
- - TRBJ1-2 TRBV7-2 CASSLDQGGGYTF TGTGCCAGCAGCTTAGACCAGGGTGGCGGCTACACCTTC
- TRBD1 TRBJ1-2 TRBV2 CASSGSGDRIYGYTF TGTGCCAGCAGTGGGTCGGGGGACAGAATTTATGGCTACACCTTC
- - TRBJ2-7 TRBV5-1 CASSRPGGEQYF TGCGCCAGCAGCAGACCCGGCGGGGAGCAGTACTTC
- TRBD2 TRBJ2-3 TRBV5-4 CASSAAGTPGGTQYF TGTGCCAGCAGCGCCGCCGGGACCCCGGGGGGTACGCAGTATTTT
- TRBD1 TRBJ2-7 TRBV28 CVSSSPGQVTYEQYF TGTGTCAGCAGTTCCCCCGGACAGGTAACTTACGAGCAGTACTTC
- TRBD1 TRBJ1-5 TRBV9 CASSSGTENQPQHF TGTGCCAGCAGCTCCGGGACAGAGAATCAGCCCCAGCATTTT
- TRBD2 TRBJ2-1 TRBV7-2 CASSHRGSGSSYNEQFF TGTGCCAGCAGCCATCGGGGAAGCGGGAGCTCCTACAATGAGCAGTTCTTC
- - TRBJ2-5 TRBV5-1 CASSFGPRETQYF TGCGCCAGCAGCTTCGGACCAAGGGAGACCCAGTACTTC
- - TRBJ2-7 TRBV19 CASSMGLGMEQYF TGTGCCAGTAGTATGGGTTTGGGGATGGAGCAGTACTTC
once - TRBJ1-2 TRBV9 CASSVDRAGNYGYTF TGTGCCAGCAGCGTAGACAGGGCCGGCAACTATGGCTACACCTTC
- - TRBJ1-1 TRBV7-9 CASSSQVNTEAFF TGTGCCAGCAGCAGTCAGGTGAACACTGAAGCTTTCTTT
- TRBD1 TRBJ2-7 TRBV18 CASSPYRGPYEQYF TGTGCCAGCTCACCCTACAGGGGGCCGTACGAGCAGTACTTC
- - TRBJ2-3 TRBV6-2/TRBV6-3 CASSLDLARTDTQYF TGTGCCAGCAGCCTGGACCTAGCGCGAACAGATACGCAGTATTTT
- TRBD2 TRBJ2-1 TRBV7-8 CASGEGYRTDEQFF TGTGCCAGCGGGGAGGGATATCGGACGGATGAGCAGTTCTTC
- TRBD1 TRBJ1-1 TRBV28 CATTTGGALNTEAFF TGTGCCACGACCACAGGGGGCGCTTTGAACACTGAAGCTTTCTTT
- - TRBJ1-2 TRBV5-4 CASTLWGGYGYTF TGTGCCAGCACCCTTTGGGGAGGGTATGGCTACACCTTC
- - TRBJ1-4 TRBV10-1 CASPGSLPDRGKLFF TGCGCCAGTCCGGGATCCCTTCCCGATAGGGGAAAACTGTTTTTT
- - TRBJ1-6 TRBV2 CASSETVRSSYNSPLHF TGTGCCAGCAGTGAGACAGTCCGGAGCTCCTATAATTCACCCCTCCACTTT
- - TRBJ1-5 TRBV19 CASRPVVLGNQPQHF TGTGCCAGTAGGCCAGTCGTATTGGGCAATCAGCCCCAGCATTTT
once - TRBJ2-7 TRBV13 CASTTFDRLYEQYF TGTGCCAGCACCACCTTCGACAGACTTTACGAGCAGTACTTC
- - TRBJ1-3 TRBV6-5 CASSYSRGYTGNTIYF TGTGCCAGCAGTTACTCGAGAGGCTATACTGGAAACACCATATATTTT
- TRBD2 TRBJ2-3 TRBV5-1 CASSVVGTRGPLDTQYF TGCGCCAGCAGCGTCGTCGGGACTAGAGGGCCTTTGGATACGCAGTATTTT
once - TRBJ2-5 TRBV19 CASSPRARQETQYF TGTGCCAGTAGTCCCAGGGCCCGCCAAGAGACCCAGTACTTC
- - TRBJ1-5 TRBV27 CASSSYRDDQPQHF TGTGCCAGCAGTTCCTACAGGGACGATCAGCCCCAGCATTTT
- - TRBJ2-3 TRBV4-1 CASSQADGPNTDTQYF TGCGCCAGCAGCCAAGCGGACGGGCCCAACACAGATACGCAGTATTTT
- - TRBJ1-5 TRBV3-1/TRBV3-2 CASSIQGFQPQHF TGTGCCAGCAGCATTCAGGGGTTTCAGCCCCAGCATTTT
- - TRBJ1-1 TRBV7-9 CASSLKEGPRNTEAFF TGTGCCAGCAGCTTGAAGGAGGGACCCCGGAACACTGAAGCTTTCTTT
- - TRBJ1-3 TRBV30 CACPSGGLYGNTIYF TGTGCCTGTCCTAGTGGGGGGCTGTATGGAAACACCATATATTTT
- - TRBJ1-5 TRBV28 CASSLWDGSNQPQHF TGTGCCAGCAGTTTATGGGACGGTAGCAATCAGCCCCAGCATTTT
- - TRBJ1-3 TRBV15 CATSRDPTYTIYF TGTGCCACCAGCAGAGATCCCACATACACCATATATTTT
once - TRBJ1-1 TRBV7-8 CASSLGSSAFF TGTGCCAGCAGCTTAGGCAGTTCAGCTTTCTTT
- - TRBJ1-2 TRBV19 CATHRGDYGYTF TGTGCCACTCACCGGGGTGACTATGGCTACACCTTC
- - TRBJ1-3 TRBV28 CASSTDWVSGNTIYF TGTGCCAGCAGTACTGACTGGGTCTCTGGAAACACCATATATTTT
- - TRBJ1-5 TRBV7-6 CASSLGSHRSGQPQHF TGTGCCAGCAGCTTAGGGTCTCACAGGTCCGGTCAGCCCCAGCATTTT
- TRBD2 TRBJ2-7 TRBV5-1 CASSQGTSGYEQYF TGCGCCAGCTCCCAAGGGACTAGCGGTTACGAGCAGTACTTC